The 10 T cell receptor beta chains reported below all come from one sample, sequenced in a study of blood T cell repertoires in COVID-19. Data came from immunoSEQ multiplex PCR; TCRdb stores just in-frame clones and leaves some out. The sample consists of about 120,000 clones, approximately 81% of them appearing once. Sequenced material: peripheral blood. These receptors were obtained from a woman older than 75 with acute or convalescent COVID-19.

This clone was observed once. This chain connects TRBV3-1 (or the pseudogene TRBV3-2) to TRBJ1-2; no firm D call. CDR1 is LGHDT and CDR2 is YNNKEL in the germline V gene (reference sequence). Deletions cut 4 bases from V and 2 bases from J, with 20 bases between. This CDR3 has 17 residues. DNA for the CDR3: TGTGCCAGCAGCCCCACCCTGAGCGGGATCCCCAACTATGGCTACACCTTC. Its protein product is CASSPTLSGIPNYGYTF.

The V gene is TRBV7-2, the J gene TRBJ1-2, with unresolved D. In germline, CDR1 is SGHTA, CDR2 FQGNSA. The CDR3 totals 14 residues. The V and J ends lost 3 bases and 1 base respectively, with 9 bases between them. CDR3 nucleotide sequence: TGTGCCAGCAGCTTGGTGAGGAGTAACTATGGCTACACCTTC. This codes for CASSLVRSNYGYTF. Supplemented by reference TRBV7-2 and TRBJ1-2, the full variable domain reads GAGVSQSPSNKVTEKGKDVELRCDPISGHTALYWYRQSLGQGLEFLIYFQGNSAPDKSGLPSDRFSAERTGGSVSTLTIQRTQQEDSAVYLCASSLVRSNYGYTFGSGTRLTVV.

V is TRBV19 and J is TRBJ1-3; D is ambiguous. CDR1 LNHDA and CDR2 SQIVND come from the germline V gene (reference sequence). V shed 4 bases and J shed 7 bases, with 11 bases lying between them. The CDR3 covers 13 residues. The DNA for the CDR3 is TGTGCCAGTAGTACACCTCCCGGGAACACCATATATTTT. The encoded protein is CASSTPPGNTIYF. The whole variable domain, remainder taken from reference TRBV19 and TRBJ1-3, is DGGITQSPKYLFRKEGQNVTLSCEQNLNHDAMYWYRQDPGQGLRLIYYSQIVNDFQKGDIAEGYSVSREKKESFPLTVTSAQKNPTAFYLCASSTPPGNTIYFGEGSWLTVV.

On this clone: At one end the junction does not follow the germline gene, possibly because of a read error. This chain uses TRBV24-1 with TRBJ2-3, with 7 bases lining up with TRBD2. Germline V CDR1 and CDR2: KGHDR, SFDVKD. The length of the CDR3 is 15 residues. CDR3 sequence reads: CATSGLAGASDTQYF. In DNA, the CDR3 is TGTGCCACCAGTGGTTTGGCGGGAGCATCAGATACGCAGTATTTT.

The V call is TRBV10-3, the J call TRBJ2-5; D might be TRBD2 (6 bases). V lost 6 bases, J lost 5 bases, and 13 bases lay in between. The CDR3 spans 13 residues. Germline CDR1 is ENHRY and CDR2 is SYGVKD. CDR3: CAISGDLGETQYF. The CDR3 coding sequence is TGTGCCATCAGCGGGGACTTAGGGGAGACCCAGTACTTC.

Here the CDR3 DNA reads TGTGCCAGTTCTTTGGACAGCTATAATTCACCCCTCCACTTT. Translating gives CASSLDSYNSPLHF. V usage is TRBV19 and J usage is TRBJ1-6, with D maybe TRBD1 (6 bases). Germline V CDR1 and CDR2: LNHDA, SQIVND (reference sequence). This CDR3 comprises 14 residues. Trimming removed 8 bases from V and 3 bases from J, with 11 bases in between.

This chain uses TRBV28 with TRBJ1-5; TRBD1 matches at 8 bases. Germline lookup yields CDR1 MDHEN and CDR2 SYDVKM. V lost 4 bases to trimming and J lost 4 bases; unmatched junction nucleotides: 15. There are 18 residues in the CDR3. CDR3 protein: CASSSSLDRDRINQPQHF. In DNA form, the CDR3 reads TGTGCCAGCAGTTCCTCATTGGACAGGGATAGAATTAATCAGCCCCAGCATTTT.

This clone has just one count. The gene calls are TRBV7-2 and TRBJ1-3, with a weak D call TRBD1 (6 bases). Trimming cost V 1 base and J 0 bases, with 10 bases left between them. Per the germline V gene, CDR1 is SGHTA and CDR2 is FQGNSA. This CDR3 region has 16 residues. CDR3 in amino acids: CASSLGQAFSGNTIYF. The CDR3 region has the DNA TGTGCCAGCAGCTTAGGACAGGCCTTCTCTGGAAACACCATATATTTT.

This chain links TRBV11-2 with TRBJ2-2; TRBD2 might be the D (6 bases). The CDR3 covers 15 residues. Germline V lookup: CDR1 SGHAT, CDR2 FQNNGV. Trimming took 1 base from V and 4 from J, leaving 10 bases between them. CDR3 sequence (DNA): TGTGCCAGCAGCTTAGTGGCCGGGGGCACCGGGGAGCTGTTTTTT. Residues: CASSLVAGGTGELFF. Using reference TRBV11-2 and TRBJ2-2 for the parts outside the CDR3, the full variable domain is EAGVAQSPRYKIIEKRQSVAFWCNPISGHATLYWYQQILGQGPKLLIQFQNNGVVDDSQLPKDRFSAERLKGVDSTLKIQPAKLEDSAVYLCASSLVAGGTGELFFGEGSRLTVL.

The chain uses TRBV4-2 and TRBJ2-5; 8 nucleotides agree with TRBD1. The CDR3 is 14 amino acids. V dropped 2 bases and J dropped 5; count of bases not matched to a gene: 4. Germline V gives CDR1 LGHNA, CDR2 YNFKEQ. The CDR3 coding sequence is TGTGCCAGCAGCCAACAGGGGGCGGGTGAGACCCAGTACTTC. It encodes CASSQQGAGETQYF.